This T cell receptor (beta chain) was retrieved from a study of blood T cell repertoires in COVID-19. Overall study context: Material from acute and convalescent COVID-19 was sourced from the United States, Italy and Spain. The analysed material was cDNA or gDNA that came from T cells, B-cell-depleted T cells, or PBMCs.

In the authors' workflow: Reference gene primer amplification gave nucleated cell count estimates. TCRdb's table, derived via immunoSEQ multiplex PCR, lists solely in-frame clones and lacks some. From that table come the V and J calls and clone size; the DNA was used to work out D and trimming. The sample records about 330,000 clones, about 82% being singletons. Germline V gene data show CDR1 as LNHDA and CDR2 as SQIVND (reference sequence). With 7 bases clipped from V and 7 bases from J, the junction kept 3 bases outside the gene matches. The length of the CDR3 is 12 residues. The rearrangement uses TRBV19 and TRBJ1-4; 7 bases are shared with TRBD1. Sequencing input: peripheral blood. The receptor was derived from a woman aged 50 to 60 with acute or convalescent COVID-19. The CDR3 DNA is TGTGCCAGTAATCCAGGGGGTGAAAAACTGTTTTTT. Its translation: CASNPGGEKLFF.